This TCR beta chain was retrieved from a study of cytomegalovirus exposure and HLA in healthy donors. Whole-study findings and limits: Highest at DRB1 and lowest at HLA-C, TCR association rates differed among HLA loci in a later analysis. V- and J-gene trimming of TCR beta was linked (in a later analysis) to a missense DCLRE1C variant.

PCR used 60 Vbeta primers and 13 Jbeta primers. Here immunoSEQ multiplex PCR was the method, and the copy in TCRdb shows in-frame clones only, minus some. The data hold approximately 220,000 clones, with 80% to 85% observed a single time. About this clone itself: The target antigen is unknown.

This CDR3 has 15 amino acids. In germline, CDR1 is SGHVS, CDR2 FQNEAQ. V lost 0 bases to trimming and J lost 1 base; unmatched junction nucleotides: 2. The sequence came from a boy younger than 10 in good health and CMV-seronegative. Sequenced: PBMCs. The V call is TRBV7-8, the J call TRBJ1-1; 7 nucleotides match TRBD1. CDR3 sequence reads: CASSLATGRNTEAFF. CDR3 nucleotides: TGTGCCAGCAGCTTAGCGACAGGGCGGAACACTGAAGCTTTCTTT.